The 17 T cell receptor beta chains presented below share a single source sample, sequenced in a study of blood T cell repertoires in COVID-19. Measured with immunoSEQ multiplex PCR; TCRdb has only the in-frame clones, and not every one. The profile shows 200,000 to 250,000 clones, approximately 84% of them singletons. Sequencing was done on a sample of PBMCs or T cells enriched from blood (not recorded which). The receptor set was obtained from a man in his sixties who had recovered from COVID-19.

The table lists this clone with a few counts. The chain links TRBV7-8 to TRBJ1-2; D is uncertain. V was shortened by 5 bases and J by 5 bases, with 15 bases between the two germline ends. CDR1 and CDR2 from the germline V gene are SGHVS and FQNEAQ. The CDR3 extends over 14 amino acids. The CDR3 loop is CASSATGNGYGYTF. CDR3 bases: TGTGCCAGCAGCGCCACGGGAAATGGTTATGGCTACACCTTC.

This chain uses TRBV21-1 with TRBJ1-2; the table calls TRBD1, which could not be checked here. TRBV21-1 counts as a pseudogene. This CDR3 has 14 residues. The CDR3 region has the DNA TGTGCCAGCAGCAGATGGGGGCATAACTATGGCTACACCTTC. This sequence encodes CASSRWGHNYGYTF.

The V and J genes are TRBV30 and TRBJ1-3; unclear D gene. The germline V gene has CDR1 GTSNPN and CDR2 SVGIG (reference sequence). The CDR3 is made up of 12 amino acids. Trimming removed 6 bases at V and 0 bases at J, with 6 bases between. The CDR3: CACRSSGNTIYF. The CDR3 DNA reads as TGTGCCTGCCGGAGCTCTGGAAACACCATATATTTT.

The chain carries TRBV19 and TRBJ1-5; the D gene is possibly TRBD1 (5 bases). Trimming took off 7 bases at V and 0 bases at J, with 16 bases between the two ends. Looked up from germline, CDR1 is LNHDA and CDR2 is SQIVND (reference sequence). This CDR3 comprises 16 residues. Written as DNA, the CDR3 is TGTGCCAGTACCCCCCGACCGGGGGATAGCAATCAGCCCCAGCATTTT. Residues: CASTPRPGDSNQPQHF.

The V gene is TRBV5-1, the J gene TRBJ1-1; TRBD1 might be the D (5 bases). CDR1 SGHRS and CDR2 YFSETQ come from the germline V gene. The CDR3 has 13 residues. Trimming removed 4 bases at V and 2 bases at J, with 9 bases between. CDR3 in DNA: TGCGCCAGCAGCCTGACAGTTAACACTGAAGCTTTCTTT. It encodes CASSLTVNTEAFF. Drawing the rest from reference TRBV5-1 and TRBJ1-1, the complete variable domain is KAGVTQTPRYLIKTRGQQVTLSCSPISGHRSVSWYQQTPGQGLQFLFEYFSETQRNKGNFPGRFSGRQFSNSRSEMNVSTLELGDSALYLCASSLTVNTEAFFGQGTRLTVV.

The chain joins TRBV5-1 to TRBJ1-4, with 8 bases matching TRBD1. Unmatched junction bases numbered 11, after V lost 5 bases and J lost 5 bases. The CDR3 runs to 16 residues. Germline V gene sequence: CDR1 SGHRS, CDR2 YFSETQ. CDR3 DNA sequence: TGCGCCAGCAGTCCGAATCGACAGGGGCAAAATGAAAAACTGTTTTTT. Amino acid sequence: CASSPNRQGQNEKLFF.

The rearrangement links TRBV11-3 to TRBJ1-1; D perhaps matches TRBD1 (5 bases). The CDR3 runs 13 residues. Trimming removed 5 bases at V and 0 bases at J, with 7 bases between. The V gene's germline CDR1 is SGHNT and CDR2 YENEEA. The CDR3 is CASSPRVNTEAFF. CDR3 sequence (DNA): TGTGCCAGCAGCCCCAGGGTGAACACTGAAGCTTTCTTT.

This clone showed up just once. This chain joins TRBV27 and TRBJ1-2; TRBD1 agrees at 7 bases. The germline CDR1 and CDR2 sequences are MNHEY and SMNVEV (reference sequence). The CDR3 covers 13 residues. Losses at the gene ends were 10 bases for V and 4 bases for J; bases not matched to a gene: 9. The CDR3 loop reads CATRPTGTYGYTF. In DNA, the CDR3 is TGTGCCACCCGCCCGACAGGGACCTATGGCTACACCTTC.

This clone was picked up one time. The genes are TRBV7-9 and TRBJ2-7; 8 nucleotides agree with TRBD2. The CDR3 totals 16 residues. The germline CDR1 and CDR2 sequences are SEHNR and FQNEAQ (reference sequence). J was trimmed by 3 bases and V by 1 base; bases with no gene match: 8. The CDR3 nucleotides are TGTGCCAGCAGCTTAGTTGTTCGGGGGGGTGACTACGAGCAGTACTTC. It codes for CASSLVVRGGDYEQYF.

The chain has TRBV5-1 and TRBJ1-4; perhaps TRBD1 as D (5 bases). CDR1 is SGHRS, CDR2 YFSETQ, per germline. This CDR3 spans 15 amino acids. V dropped 2 bases and J dropped 0 bases, with 8 bases sitting between them. The CDR3 DNA reads as TGCGCCAGCAGCTTCGGGGGTGCAACTAATGAAAAACTGTTTTTT. Translated, it gives CASSFGGATNEKLFF. Full variable domain (missing parts from reference TRBV5-1 and TRBJ1-4): KAGVTQTPRYLIKTRGQQVTLSCSPISGHRSVSWYQQTPGQGLQFLFEYFSETQRNKGNFPGRFSGRQFSNSRSEMNVSTLELGDSALYLCASSFGGATNEKLFFGSGTQLSVL.

The chain has TRBV2 and TRBJ2-1; the match to TRBD2 covers 13 bases. CDR3 size: 15 residues. Unmatched junction bases numbered 5, after V lost 6 bases and J lost 6 bases. Germline CDR1 is SNHLY and CDR2 is FYNNEI. The CDR3, as DNA: TGTGCCAGCAGCCGCGGACTAGCGGGGGCCAATGAGCAGTTCTTC. It is translated as CASSRGLAGANEQFF.

J is TRBJ1-5 and V is TRBV7-2; D is ambiguous. V dropped 6 bases and J dropped 4 bases, with 13 bases sitting between them. In germline, CDR1 is SGHTA, CDR2 FQGNSA. This CDR3 is built from 14 residues. DNA for the CDR3: TGTGCCAGCAGTCAAACAGCTCAGAATCAGCCCCAGCATTTT. It encodes CASSQTAQNQPQHF. The entire variable domain, with the rest obtained from reference TRBV7-2 and TRBJ1-5, is as follows: GAGVSQSPSNKVTEKGKDVELRCDPISGHTALYWYRQSLGQGLEFLIYFQGNSAPDKSGLPSDRFSAERTGGSVSTLTIQRTQQEDSAVYLCASSQTAQNQPQHFGDGTRLSIL.

The V gene is TRBV7-2, the J gene TRBJ2-5; D not certain. The germline V gene encodes CDR1 SGHTA and CDR2 FQGNSA. V was shortened by 3 bases and J by 1 base, with 18 bases between the two germline ends. CDR3 length: 17 amino acids. In DNA form, the CDR3 reads TGTGCCAGCAGCTTGGGTCCCTTCGTCCTAGGCCAAGAGACCCAGTACTTC. This gives the protein CASSLGPFVLGQETQYF. Together with reference TRBV7-2 and TRBJ2-5, the CDR3 gives the full variable domain: GAGVSQSPSNKVTEKGKDVELRCDPISGHTALYWYRQSLGQGLEFLIYFQGNSAPDKSGLPSDRFSAERTGGSVSTLTIQRTQQEDSAVYLCASSLGPFVLGQETQYFGPGTRLLVL.

The V and J genes are TRBV5-6 and TRBJ1-2; 9 bases agree with TRBD1. Germline assignment: CDR1 SGHDT and CDR2 YYEEEE. J was trimmed by 8 bases and V by 0 bases; bases with no gene match: 8. This CDR3 has 15 amino acids. CDR3 sequence: CASSLGNRGLGGYTF. CDR3 DNA: TGTGCCAGCAGCTTGGGGAACAGGGGGCTTGGAGGCTACACCTTC.

The rearrangement uses TRBV10-3 and TRBJ2-5; 10 bases are shared with TRBD1. This CDR3 region has 14 residues. Trimming cost V 5 bases and J 4 bases; bases outside gene matches: 4. Germline lookup yields CDR1 ENHRY and CDR2 SYGVKD. The CDR3 nucleotides are TGTGCCATCAGTCAGGACAGGGGGGGAGAGACCCAGTACTTC. It translates to CAISQDRGGETQYF.

The chain is built from TRBV6-6 and TRBJ2-7; 11 bases map to TRBD2. CDR1 is MNHNY and CDR2 is SVGAGI in the germline V gene (reference sequence). This CDR3 has 14 amino acids. J lost 1 base, V lost 5 bases, and 1 base had no gene match. The CDR3 is CASSPSGGSYEQYF. The CDR3, as DNA: TGTGCCAGCAGTCCTAGCGGGGGGTCCTACGAGCAGTACTTC.

This sequence joins TRBV27 and TRBJ1-5; 7 bases map to TRBD1. With V trimmed by 5 bases and J by 5 bases, 9 bases remained unmatched. Germline-derived CDR1 and CDR2 are MNHEY and SMNVEV (reference sequence). There are 15 residues in the CDR3. The CDR3 coding sequence is TGTGCCAGCAGTACCCTGGACAGGAGTCATCAGCCCCAGCATTTT. This codes for CASSTLDRSHQPQHF.